A single sample gave rise to the 30 T cell receptor beta chains below, sequenced in a study of blood T cell repertoires in COVID-19. Using immunoSEQ multiplex PCR, the repertoire was profiled, and TCRdb retains in-frame clones only, with some absent. The table lists roughly 200,000 clones, around four fifths of them singletons. Input material: peripheral blood. The receptors come from a woman over 75 with COVID-19, enrolled during active disease.

This clone was recorded only once. The V call is TRBV5-1, the J call TRBJ2-3, with D perhaps TRBD2 (6 bases). CDR1 SGHRS and CDR2 YFSETQ come from the germline V gene. The CDR3 loop spans 16 amino acids. Between the trimmed V and J ends, which lost 0 bases and 7 bases, there was a span of 18 bases. Here the CDR3 DNA reads TGCGCCAGCAGCTTGGCCGGTGCGGGGCAAGGGAATACGCAGTATTTT. It codes for CASSLAGAGQGNTQYF.

The chain joins TRBV11-2 to TRBJ1-3, with D unclear. Trimming removed 7 bases from V and 1 base from J, with 20 bases in between. Germline lookup yields CDR1 SGHAT and CDR2 FQNNGV. CDR3 length: 17 residues. This CDR3 reads CASTSWKLGSSGNTIYF. In DNA, the CDR3 is TGTGCCAGCACCTCCTGGAAGTTAGGGAGTTCTGGAAACACCATATATTTT.

The chain recombines TRBV5-1 with TRBJ1-1; tentatively, D is TRBD1 (5 bases). The CDR3 runs to 15 residues. V was cut by 2 bases and J by 0 bases, with 11 bases left in between. Germline assignment: CDR1 SGHRS and CDR2 YFSETQ. The CDR3 DNA sequence: TGCGCCAGCAGCTTCGGGCAGGGCATGAACACTGAAGCTTTCTTT. As protein: CASSFGQGMNTEAFF.

The chain links TRBV3-1 (or the pseudogene TRBV3-2) to TRBJ2-3; TRBD2 aligns across 8 bases. There are 14 residues in the CDR3. CDR1 LGHDT and CDR2 YNNKEL come from the germline V gene (reference sequence). Trimming removed 10 bases from V and 6 bases from J; junction bases left unmatched: 12. DNA for the CDR3: TGTGCCACCGTGTCAGCGGGGGCGGGGGATACGCAGTATTTT. It encodes CATVSAGAGDTQYF.

The rearrangement links TRBV27 to TRBJ2-3, with TRBD2 as a possible D gene (6 bases). This CDR3 has 15 amino acids. Germline V gene lookup returns CDR1 MNHEY and CDR2 SMNVEV (reference sequence). Trimming left V 6 bases short and J 3 bases short, with 16 bases between. The DNA of the CDR3 is TGTGCCAGCAGCGGGATTTCACGGGGGACAGATACGCAGTATTTT. This codes for CASSGISRGTDTQYF.

Details on this clone: In the same sample, other DNA sequences code for this CDR3. The chain recombines TRBV6-5 with TRBJ2-7; 7 nucleotides line up with TRBD1. V shed 2 bases and J 3 bases; nucleotides not matched to a gene: 4. From germline, CDR1 is MNHEY and CDR2 SVGAGI. The CDR3 covers 14 residues. The CDR3 region is CASSYRDRNYEQYF. DNA for the CDR3: TGTGCCAGCAGTTACCGGGACAGAAACTACGAGCAGTACTTC.

The V call is TRBV5-1, the J call TRBJ1-5; no definite D call. The CDR3 sequence is 15 residues long. Germline loops: CDR1 SGHRS, CDR2 YFSETQ. Deletions cut 4 bases from V and 1 base from J, with 12 bases between. This CDR3 is CASSRETGSNQPQHF. The CDR3 nucleotides read TGCGCCAGCAGCCGCGAGACGGGGAGCAATCAGCCCCAGCATTTT. Based on the CDR3 plus reference TRBV5-1 and TRBJ1-5, the full variable domain is KAGVTQTPRYLIKTRGQQVTLSCSPISGHRSVSWYQQTPGQGLQFLFEYFSETQRNKGNFPGRFSGRQFSNSRSEMNVSTLELGDSALYLCASSRETGSNQPQHFGDGTRLSIL.

DNA for the CDR3: TGTGCCAGCAGCCCCCGAGGATGGTCCTTAGCTAACTATGGCTACACCTTC. This codes for CASSPRGWSLANYGYTF. V is TRBV7-9 and J is TRBJ1-2, with D unclear. Trimming removed 5 bases from V and 0 bases from J, with 19 bases in between. Germline CDR1 SEHNR, CDR2 FQNEAQ (reference sequence). CDR3 length: 17 amino acids.

The chain is built from TRBV6-5 and TRBJ1-1; 11 positions match TRBD1. Germline CDR1 is MNHEY and CDR2 is SVGAGI. CDR3 length: 15 residues. The CDR3 region has the DNA TGTGTGAGCAGGACAGGGGGCATCCATCGGTCTGAAGCTTTCTTT. Its protein product is CVSRTGGIHRSEAFF.

This chain uses TRBV7-2 with TRBJ1-6; 9 nucleotides align to TRBD1. This CDR3 contains 16 residues. Germline V gene sequence: CDR1 SGHTA, CDR2 FQGNSA. Unmatched junction bases numbered 10, after V lost 3 bases and J lost 10 bases. CDR3 in DNA: TGTGCCAGCAGCTTGGGACAGGGCGGTTTAGGATCACCCCTCCACTTT. It translates to CASSLGQGGLGSPLHF. The variable domain in full, with the rest retrieved from reference TRBV7-2 and TRBJ1-6, is GAGVSQSPSNKVTEKGKDVELRCDPISGHTALYWYRQSLGQGLEFLIYFQGNSAPDKSGLPSDRFSAERTGGSVSTLTIQRTQQEDSAVYLCASSLGQGGLGSPLHFGNGTRLTVT.

This chain uses TRBV2 with TRBJ1-2; D is uncertain. With 1 base removed from V and 4 bases from J, the gap between germline ends came to 10 bases. Germline CDR1 and CDR2: SNHLY and FYNNEI. The CDR3 runs 14 residues. The CDR3: CASSEGGLGYGYTF. DNA of the CDR3: TGTGCCAGCAGTGAAGGCGGCCTCGGCTATGGCTACACCTTC. Together with reference TRBV2 and TRBJ1-2, the CDR3 gives the full variable domain: EPEVTQTPSHQVTQMGQEVILRCVPISNHLYFYWYRQILGQKVEFLVSFYNNEISEKSEIFDDQFSVERPDGSNFTLKIRSTKLEDSAMYFCASSEGGLGYGYTFGSGTRLTVV.

This CDR3 reads CASSLGETQYF. The CDR3 DNA follows: TGTGCCAGCAGTCTAGGAGAGACCCAGTACTTC. The V gene is TRBV27, the J gene TRBJ2-5; D unclear. The CDR3 covers 11 residues. Germline V gives CDR1 MNHEY, CDR2 SMNVEV (reference sequence). Trimming left V 5 bases short and J 4 bases short, with 5 bases between.

The chain links TRBV25-1 to TRBJ2-6; a possible D gene is TRBD2 (6 bases). CDR1 MGHDK and CDR2 SYGVNS come from the germline V gene. Trimming stripped 8 bases from V and 4 bases from J, with 15 bases between. The CDR3 sequence is 15 residues long. DNA for the CDR3: TGTGCCAGCTCCCGCGGAGGGGCCGGGGCCAACGTCCTGACTTTC. Amino acids: CASSRGGAGANVLTF.

The V and J genes are TRBV3-1 (or the pseudogene TRBV3-2) and TRBJ2-1; the match to TRBD2 covers 7 bases. The CDR3 runs to 15 residues. V shed 0 bases, J shed 10 bases, and the junction held 9 bases outside the gene matches. The germline gives CDR1 LGHDT, CDR2 YNNKEL (reference sequence). The CDR3 reads CASSQDPAGFREQFF. In DNA form, the CDR3 reads TGTGCCAGCAGCCAAGATCCAGCGGGATTTCGGGAGCAGTTCTTC.

J is TRBJ2-7 and V is TRBV6-6; 7 bases line up with TRBD2. J lost 5 bases, V lost 5 bases, and 9 bases had no gene match. In germline, CDR1 is MNHNY, CDR2 SVGAGI (reference sequence). The CDR3 totals 14 residues. The CDR3, as DNA: TGTGCCAGCAGTCCGACAATCGGGAGGAACGAGCAGTACTTC. It codes for CASSPTIGRNEQYF.

V and J are TRBV6-5 and TRBJ1-1; 7 bases agree with TRBD1. The CDR3 is made up of 15 amino acids. With V trimmed by 2 bases and J by 6 bases, 9 bases remained unmatched. Germline assignment: CDR1 MNHEY and CDR2 SVGAGI. CDR3 loop: CASSYTQGPKAEAFF. CDR3 sequence (DNA): TGTGCCAGCAGTTACACACAGGGGCCCAAGGCTGAAGCTTTCTTT.

This chain connects TRBV10-3 to TRBJ1-2; 9 bases line up with TRBD1. V shed 3 bases, J shed 2 bases, and the junction held 7 bases outside the gene matches. This CDR3 region has 16 residues. Germline lookup yields CDR1 ENHRY and CDR2 SYGVKD. The CDR3 region has the DNA TGTGCCATCAGTGAATATGGGACAGGGCTAAACTATGGCTACACCTTC. Its protein product is CAISEYGTGLNYGYTF.

The chain joins TRBV27 to TRBJ2-2, with TRBD2 matching over 7 bases. The germline CDR1 and CDR2 sequences are MNHEY and SMNVEV (reference sequence). Trimming cost V 5 bases and J 6 bases; bases outside gene matches: 3. CDR3 size: 13 residues. For the CDR3, the DNA is TGTGCCAGCAGTCCTGGGGGGGCCGGGGAGCTGTTTTTT. Its protein is CASSPGGAGELFF.

The V and J genes are TRBV7-9 and TRBJ1-3, with D maybe TRBD1 (5 bases). The germline CDR1 and CDR2 sequences are SEHNR and FQNEAQ (reference sequence). Trimming removed 8 bases at V and 0 bases at J, with 5 bases between. This CDR3 contains 12 residues. CDR3 protein: CASDSSGNTIYF. The CDR3 coding sequence is TGTGCCAGCGACAGCTCTGGAAACACCATATATTTT. Using reference TRBV7-9 and TRBJ1-3 for the parts outside the CDR3, the full variable domain is DTGVSQNPRHKITKRGQNVTFRCDPISEHNRLYWYRQTLGQGPEFLTYFQNEAQLEKSRLLSDRFSAERPKGSFSTLEIQRTEQGDSAMYLCASDSSGNTIYFGEGSWLTVV.

The chain recombines TRBV10-3 with TRBJ2-2; TRBD2 matches at 12 bases. The CDR3 contains 17 residues. Germline-derived CDR1 and CDR2 are ENHRY and SYGVKD. With 4 bases clipped from V and 4 bases from J, the junction kept 7 bases outside the gene matches. For the CDR3, the DNA is TGTGCCATCAGTGCCTCCCTAGCGGGGGGGACCACCGGGGAGCTGTTTTTT. It codes for CAISASLAGGTTGELFF.

The chain has TRBV24-1 and TRBJ2-5; D possibly corresponds to TRBD1 (5 bases). The V gene's germline CDR1 is KGHDR and CDR2 SFDVKD. CDR3 size: 13 residues. V was shortened by 7 bases and J by 4 bases, with 12 bases between the two germline ends. The CDR3, as DNA: TGTGCCACCAGCTCTAGACAGCGAGAGACCCAGTACTTC. It is translated as CATSSRQRETQYF.

The chain joins TRBV19 to TRBJ1-5; 10 bases match TRBD1. Germline V gives CDR1 LNHDA, CDR2 SQIVND (reference sequence). Trimming at V came to 5 bases and at J to 6 bases, leaving 7 bases not matched to a gene. CDR3 size: 15 residues. CDR3 in amino acids: CASSSRDRGPQPQHF. DNA for the CDR3: TGTGCCAGTAGTTCCCGGGACAGGGGACCTCAGCCCCAGCATTTT.

CDR3 in amino acids: CASSFGGRGDNQPQHF. The CDR3 coding sequence is TGTGCCAGCAGCTTCGGCGGCAGGGGGGACAATCAGCCCCAGCATTTT. The chain recombines TRBV7-9 with TRBJ1-5; 7 bases fit TRBD1. V was clipped by 3 bases and J by 3 bases; unmatched bases: 8. CDR3 length: 16 residues. CDR1 is SEHNR and CDR2 is FQNEAQ in the germline V gene (reference sequence).

Here the CDR3 reads CAWSVTGRVPQPQHF. CDR3 coding DNA: TGTGCCTGGAGTGTGACGGGCAGGGTGCCTCAGCCCCAGCATTTT. The chain employs TRBV30 and TRBJ1-5; TRBD1 is a possible D gene (5 bases). Germline CDR1 and CDR2: GTSNPN and SVGIG (reference sequence). This CDR3 has 15 residues. V gave up 0 bases and J gave up 6 bases, with 15 bases separating them.

This clone was seen only once. The V and J genes are TRBV6-5 and TRBJ2-7; 7 bases are shared with TRBD1. Trimming took 7 bases from V and 2 from J; bases not matched to a gene: 8. Germline CDR1 MNHEY, CDR2 SVGAGI. The CDR3 loop spans 14 amino acids. As DNA, the CDR3 is TGTGCCAGCATGATTGCAGGGGGACCCTACGAGCAGTACGTC. Translated, it gives CASMIAGGPYEQYV.

This clone was counted a few times. The V gene is TRBV29-1, the J gene TRBJ2-3; TRBD1 might be the D (5 bases). This CDR3 comprises 14 residues. CDR1 and CDR2 (germline): SQVTM, ANQGSEA. Trimming pared 7 bases from V and 1 base from J, leaving 15 bases between. The CDR3 loop reads CSAGTGGGTDTQYF. CDR3 bases: TGCAGCGCTGGCACAGGTGGTGGCACAGATACGCAGTATTTT.

The rearrangement links TRBV27 to TRBJ1-5, with a tentative D call TRBD1 (5 bases). Trimming removed 2 bases at V and 7 bases at J, with 12 bases between. This CDR3 is 14 amino acids long. Germline CDR1 reads MNHEY; CDR2 reads SMNVEV (reference sequence). DNA of the CDR3: TGTGCCAGCAGTTTAGGAGGGGAAGGACAGCCCCAGCATTTT. Translation: CASSLGGEGQPQHF.

The rearrangement uses TRBV3-1 (or the pseudogene TRBV3-2) and TRBJ1-3, with a tentative D call TRBD1 (6 bases). Between the trimmed V and J ends, which lost 1 base and 8 bases, there was a span of 18 bases. There are 16 residues in the CDR3. Germline V CDR1 and CDR2: LGHDT, YNNKEL (reference sequence). CDR3 nucleotides: TGTGCCAGCAGCCAAGCGTTACAGGGTCCGTGGGACACCATATATTTT. Its translation is CASSQALQGPWDTIYF.

The rearrangement uses TRBV19 and TRBJ2-1; D uncertain. Germline values: CDR1 LNHDA, CDR2 SQIVND (reference sequence). This CDR3 has 16 amino acids. The V end lost 5 bases, the J end lost 0 bases, and 14 bases lay between the germline ends. CDR3 loop: CASSPSVLVSYNEQFF. As DNA, the CDR3 is TGTGCCAGTAGTCCGAGCGTTTTGGTCTCCTACAATGAGCAGTTCTTC.

The chain has TRBV6-5 and TRBJ2-7, with 10 bases identical to TRBD2. After removal of 6 bases from V and 5 bases from J, the junction contained 10 bases not matched to a gene. This CDR3 comprises 15 residues. Germline CDR1 is MNHEY and CDR2 is SVGAGI. The CDR3 bases are TGTGCCAGCAGATCCGTATCTAGCGGGGGCCACGAGCAGTACTTC. It encodes CASRSVSSGGHEQYF.